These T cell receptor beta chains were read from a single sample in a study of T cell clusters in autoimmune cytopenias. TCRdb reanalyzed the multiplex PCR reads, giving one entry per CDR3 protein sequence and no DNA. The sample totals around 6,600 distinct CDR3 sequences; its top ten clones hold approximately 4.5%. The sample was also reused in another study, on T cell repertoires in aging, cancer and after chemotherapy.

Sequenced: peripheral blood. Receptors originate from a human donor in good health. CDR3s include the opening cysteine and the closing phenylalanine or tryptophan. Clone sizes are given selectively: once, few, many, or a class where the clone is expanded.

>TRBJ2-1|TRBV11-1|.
CASSPVGDPYNEQFF
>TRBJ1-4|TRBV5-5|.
CASSPGSEKLFF
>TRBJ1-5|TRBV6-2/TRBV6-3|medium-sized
CASSSLGGSNQPQHF
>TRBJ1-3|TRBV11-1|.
CASSSWTGVGNTIYF
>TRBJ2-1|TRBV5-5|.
CASSSKLNFANNEQFF
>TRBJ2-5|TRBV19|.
CASSSQSGVAETQYF
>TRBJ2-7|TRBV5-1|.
CASSDTTEQYF
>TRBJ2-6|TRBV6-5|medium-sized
CASSYSTAPGANVLTF
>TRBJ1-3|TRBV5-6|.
CASEEQVNSGNTIYF
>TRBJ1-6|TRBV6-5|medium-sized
CASSLGTGGGSPLHF
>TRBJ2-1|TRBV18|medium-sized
CASSPGGYNEQFF
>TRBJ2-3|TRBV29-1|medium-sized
CSVAPSGSTDTQYF
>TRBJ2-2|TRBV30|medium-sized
CAWTSGTNANTGELFF
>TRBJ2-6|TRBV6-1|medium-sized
CASRSGGSGANVLTF